The T cell receptor beta chain described here comes from a study of spatial heterogeneity in lung cancer. Study details: A module score for T cells, taken from matched bulk RNA-seq, correlated strongly with TCR transcript counts in tumor regions. Study-level findings and limits: Mutation tallies in tumors tracked expanded intratumoral alpha and beta TCR counts.

In the library, each TCR cDNA molecule bore its own unique molecular identifier. TCRdb analysed the 5' RACE reads with MiXCR anew, one entry per CDR3 protein. The sample lists 8,700 or so distinct CDR3 sequences; roughly an eighth were seen once. Indicated time point: sample taken at primary tumor resection. Just over 70 TRACERx patients with early, untreated non-small cell lung cancer donated samples. Whole RNA came from tumor, nontumor lung or frozen PBMC and was sequenced without being sorted. This clonotype was seen ten or more times. Its antigen is currently unknown. The CDR3 extends over 13 amino acids. V was clipped by 0 bases and J by 4 bases, with 4 bases between them. Looked up from germline, CDR1 is PRHDT and CDR2 is FYEKMQ (reference sequence).

Here the sequenced sample was lung tumor tissue, taken at surgery. The chain combines TRBV13 with TRBJ1-5; D is undetermined. The source of this sequence is a male donor with early-stage non-small cell lung cancer. For the CDR3, the DNA is TGTGCCAGCAGCTTAGGGACGAATCAGCCCCAGCATTTT. It specifies CASSLGTNQPQHF. Full variable domain (remainder filled in from reference TRBV13 and TRBJ1-5): AAGVIQSPRHLIKEKRETATLKCYPIPRHDTVYWYQQGPGQDPQFLISFYEKMQSDKGSIPDRFSAQQFSDYHSELNMSSLELGDSALYFCASSLGTNQPQHFGDGTRLSIL.